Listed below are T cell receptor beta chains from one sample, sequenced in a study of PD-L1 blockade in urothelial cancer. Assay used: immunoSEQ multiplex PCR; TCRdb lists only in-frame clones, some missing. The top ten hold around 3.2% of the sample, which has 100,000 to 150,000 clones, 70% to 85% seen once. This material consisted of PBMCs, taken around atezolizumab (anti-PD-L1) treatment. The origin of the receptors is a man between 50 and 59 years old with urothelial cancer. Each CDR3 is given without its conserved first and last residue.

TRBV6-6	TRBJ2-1	ASSLYAGAGEQF
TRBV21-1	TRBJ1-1	ASSRVIQAARMNTEAF
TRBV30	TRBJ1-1	AWSVGQGDYRDMNTEAF
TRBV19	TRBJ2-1	ASSDITGVEQF
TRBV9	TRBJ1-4	ASSRTGLNEKLF
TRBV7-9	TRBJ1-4	ASRVDTGGEKLF
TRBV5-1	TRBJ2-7	ASSQLGGLQGALEQY
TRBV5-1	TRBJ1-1	ASSLGTAIREAF
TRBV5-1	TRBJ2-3	ASRDGTGTDTQY
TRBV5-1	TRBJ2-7	ASSLTSGSGYEQY
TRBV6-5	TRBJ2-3	ASSLVLSSTDTQY
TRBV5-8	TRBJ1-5	ASSLVSGYNQPQH
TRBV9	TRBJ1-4	ASSEGQSTNEKLF
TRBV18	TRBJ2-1	ASSPIPGTGLNEQF
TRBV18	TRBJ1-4	ASSPDRVKLF
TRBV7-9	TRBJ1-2	ASSTTGFLYGYT
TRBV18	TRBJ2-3	ASSPLPSSGTTDTQY
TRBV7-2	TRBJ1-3	ASSPPPNRNTIY
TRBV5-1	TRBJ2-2	ASSRTSGKIDGELF
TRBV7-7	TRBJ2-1	ASSLSGSSYNEQF
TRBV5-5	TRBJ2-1	ASSLELSEQF
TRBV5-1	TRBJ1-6	ASSLAGRDNSPLH
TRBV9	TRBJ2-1	ASSAHDRGGYNEQF
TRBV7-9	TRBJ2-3	ASSRSGDTQY
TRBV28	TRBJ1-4	ASSTYRGQTSEKLF
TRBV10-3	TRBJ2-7	AISEAQGSSYEQY
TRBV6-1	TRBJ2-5	ASSDRGGGRGQETQY
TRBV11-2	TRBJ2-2	ASSARPQSGSSTGELF
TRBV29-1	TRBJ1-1	SVEDTGTENTEAF
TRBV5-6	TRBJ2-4	ASSFWQGSSSKNIQY
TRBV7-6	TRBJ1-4	ASSLAPWTTGGEKLF
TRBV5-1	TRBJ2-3	ASRSSGTTDTQY
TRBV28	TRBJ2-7	ASSLSGKEQY
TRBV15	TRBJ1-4	ATSRTGATNEKLF
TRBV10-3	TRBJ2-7	AIGRDYNYEQY
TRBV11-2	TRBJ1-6	ASSQTGGSYNSPLH
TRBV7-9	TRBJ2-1	ASSPPHTSSYNEQF
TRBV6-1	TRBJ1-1	ASSEGNMNTEAF
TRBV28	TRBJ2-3	ASSPLAGVVDTQY
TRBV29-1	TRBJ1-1	SGGQGNTEAF
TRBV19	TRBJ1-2	ASSSGQNYGYT
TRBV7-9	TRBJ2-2	ASSLSGRGTGELF
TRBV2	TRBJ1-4	ASTSGGRNEKLF
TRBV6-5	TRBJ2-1	ASSYGGRGSYNEQF
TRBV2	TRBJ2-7	ASSVQGNEQY
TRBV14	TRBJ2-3	ASSKGLAGSTDTQY
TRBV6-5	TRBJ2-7	ASSYNLAGDEQY
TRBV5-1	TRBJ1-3	ASSLEGTGRAGNTIY
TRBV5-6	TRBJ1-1	ASSLGAGNTEAF
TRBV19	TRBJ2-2	ASSMLARNTGELF
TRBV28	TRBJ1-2	ASTMGQYYGYT
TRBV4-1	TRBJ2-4	ASSQDFWGPLAKNIQY
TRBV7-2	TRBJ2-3	ASSRLRADTQY
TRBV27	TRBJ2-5	ASSLGTGGVETQY
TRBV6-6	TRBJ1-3	ASSQTGAGNTIY
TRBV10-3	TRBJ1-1	AIRENEGAGTEAF
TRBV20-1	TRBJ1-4	SARIREKLF
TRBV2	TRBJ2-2	ASSEEWSGSGELF
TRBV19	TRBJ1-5	ASSNRGFDQPQH